A selection of T cell receptor beta chains follows, all from one sample in a study of T-cell memory formation after mild COVID-19. TCRdb reprocessed the 5' RACE reads via MiXCR and lists one record per CDR3 protein. The table has some 150,000 distinct CDR3 sequences, around 21% seen once. Sequenced: PBMCs or a T cell subset sorted from them (not recorded which). All receptors derive from an adult woman who had mild COVID-19 (a few samples of this study predate the infection). Cell type and time point are not known. Both conserved end residues are part of each CDR3. The D gene is left open where the match is weak.

j_gene: TRBJ1-1; d_gene: -; v_gene: TRBV4-1; CDR3aa: CASSQTVIRGPNTEAFF
j_gene: TRBJ2-1; d_gene: -; v_gene: TRBV5-1; CDR3aa: CASSLGGSSNEQFF
j_gene: TRBJ2-5; d_gene: -; v_gene: TRBV20-1; CDR3aa: CSAIPRGETQYF
j_gene: TRBJ2-7; d_gene: -; v_gene: TRBV5-1; CDR3aa: CASSPASPEQYF
j_gene: TRBJ2-5; d_gene: -; v_gene: TRBV5-1; CDR3aa: CASSKVGSHLTF
j_gene: TRBJ2-3; d_gene: -; v_gene: TRBV9; CDR3aa: CASSQDGASDTQYF
j_gene: TRBJ1-2; d_gene: -; v_gene: TRBV7-9; CDR3aa: CASSFIPAQGLGGYTF
j_gene: TRBJ2-7; d_gene: -; v_gene: TRBV20-1; CDR3aa: CSARDGGHRVLSSYEQYF
j_gene: TRBJ1-2; d_gene: TRBD1; v_gene: TRBV30; CDR3aa: CAWSERQGSYGYTF
j_gene: TRBJ2-1; d_gene: -; v_gene: TRBV6-6; CDR3aa: CASSYGGVSYNEQFF
j_gene: TRBJ2-4; d_gene: TRBD1; v_gene: TRBV7-2; CDR3aa: CASSPDRGRSKNIQYF
j_gene: TRBJ2-3; d_gene: -; v_gene: TRBV5-1; CDR3aa: CASSLYRDMNTDTQYF
j_gene: TRBJ2-7; d_gene: TRBD2; v_gene: TRBV6-2/TRBV6-3; CDR3aa: CASIRTSPYEQYF
j_gene: TRBJ1-2; d_gene: TRBD1; v_gene: TRBV12-3/TRBV12-4; CDR3aa: CASSSKPTGAYGYTF
j_gene: TRBJ2-1; d_gene: TRBD2; v_gene: TRBV3-1; CDR3aa: CASNPGLALYNEQFF
j_gene: TRBJ2-4; d_gene: -; v_gene: TRBV7-2; CDR3aa: CASSESGRFSKNIQYF
j_gene: TRBJ2-1; d_gene: TRBD2; v_gene: TRBV12-3/TRBV12-4; CDR3aa: CASTPGASGAGNEQFF
j_gene: TRBJ2-7; d_gene: TRBD2; v_gene: TRBV28; CDR3aa: CASSLTSGGAYEQYF
j_gene: TRBJ2-1; d_gene: TRBD1; v_gene: TRBV9; CDR3aa: CASSAGTGEAYNEQFF
j_gene: TRBJ2-5; d_gene: -; v_gene: TRBV5-1; CDR3aa: CASSSGTEETQYF
j_gene: TRBJ1-1; d_gene: -; v_gene: TRBV19; CDR3aa: CASSFQGGNTEAFF
j_gene: TRBJ2-3; d_gene: TRBD2; v_gene: TRBV20-1; CDR3aa: CSARAAGKRSQYF
j_gene: TRBJ2-1; d_gene: -; v_gene: TRBV9; CDR3aa: CASSVSLTGSNEQFF
j_gene: TRBJ2-4; d_gene: -; v_gene: TRBV4-3; CDR3aa: CASSQERLLAKNIQYF
j_gene: TRBJ1-5; d_gene: -; v_gene: TRBV6-6; CDR3aa: CASRYDSNQPQHF
j_gene: TRBJ1-2; d_gene: -; v_gene: TRBV5-1; CDR3aa: CASSLTIGDNYGYTF
j_gene: TRBJ2-2; d_gene: -; v_gene: TRBV5-6; CDR3aa: CASSLRRTGELFF
j_gene: TRBJ2-4; d_gene: TRBD2; v_gene: TRBV19; CDR3aa: CASSRGLAGGVKNIQYF
j_gene: TRBJ1-5; d_gene: TRBD1; v_gene: TRBV6-5; CDR3aa: CASSRSGTGRIQPQHF
j_gene: TRBJ2-7; d_gene: -; v_gene: TRBV9; CDR3aa: CASSVSGSYTYEQYF
j_gene: TRBJ2-3; d_gene: -; v_gene: TRBV24-1; CDR3aa: CATSDGPTDTQYF
j_gene: TRBJ1-6; d_gene: TRBD1; v_gene: TRBV27; CDR3aa: CASSAAGTGRKGSPLHF
j_gene: TRBJ2-4; d_gene: -; v_gene: TRBV16; CDR3aa: CASSQYPVGVKNIQYF
j_gene: TRBJ2-5; d_gene: -; v_gene: TRBV19; CDR3aa: CASSMTSQETQYF
j_gene: TRBJ2-7; d_gene: -; v_gene: TRBV7-9; CDR3aa: CASSLTDYEQYF
j_gene: TRBJ2-1; d_gene: -; v_gene: TRBV6-2/TRBV6-3; CDR3aa: CASSYYSEQFF
j_gene: TRBJ2-7; d_gene: TRBD1; v_gene: TRBV15; CDR3aa: CATSRGTGGFYEQYF